This T cell receptor (beta chain) was recorded in a study of CD8 T cells in Susac syndrome. Whole-study findings and limits: The CD4+ T cell repertoires that were profiled in Susac syndrome showed no clonal expansion.

TCR beta sequences were obtained from blood CD8+ and CD4+ T cells. Negative isolation was used for CD8+ and CD4+ T cells and FACS enrichment for TEMRA cells. This CDR3 is 14 amino acids long. The germline V gene encodes CDR1 LGHDT and CDR2 YNNKEL (reference sequence). V was cut by 7 bases and J by 6 bases, with 17 bases left in between. Random hexamers were used to reverse transcribe 0.5 to 1 ug of RNA. Amplification of TCR beta CDR3 spanned 54 Vbeta and 13 Jbeta via immunoSEQ multiplex PCR. In TCRdb, the immunoSEQ multiplex PCR reads were re-called with MiXCR into one record per CDR3 protein. Of roughly 160,000 distinct CDR3 sequences in the sample, more than 95% are singletons; the top ten hold 0.12%. As concerns this clonotype: Antigen specificity is unknown.

The genes are TRBV3-1 and TRBJ2-3; the D gene is possibly TRBD1 (6 bases). The TCR was taken from a human donor with Susac syndrome. Sequencing used CD4+ T cells from PBMCs. The CDR3: CASTSQGRSDTQYF. In DNA, the CDR3 is TGTGCCAGCACCTCTCAGGGGCGCTCGGATACGCAGTATTTT.